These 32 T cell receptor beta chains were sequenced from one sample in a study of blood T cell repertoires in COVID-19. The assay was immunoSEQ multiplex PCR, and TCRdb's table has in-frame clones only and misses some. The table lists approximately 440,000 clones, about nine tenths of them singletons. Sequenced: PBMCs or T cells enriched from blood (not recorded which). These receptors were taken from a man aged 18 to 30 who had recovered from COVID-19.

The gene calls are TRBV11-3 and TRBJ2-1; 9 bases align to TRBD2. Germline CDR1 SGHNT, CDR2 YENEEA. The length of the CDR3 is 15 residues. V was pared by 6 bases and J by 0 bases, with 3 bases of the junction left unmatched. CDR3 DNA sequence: TGTGCCAGCAGTAGGACTAGCGCCTCCTACAATGAGCAGTTCTTC. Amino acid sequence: CASSRTSASYNEQFF.

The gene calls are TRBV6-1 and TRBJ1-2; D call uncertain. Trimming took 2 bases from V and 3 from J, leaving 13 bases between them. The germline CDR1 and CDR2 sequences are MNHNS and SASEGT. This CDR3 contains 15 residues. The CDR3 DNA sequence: TGTGCCAGCAGTGAACTGACCCCGAGGGACTATGGCTACACCTTC. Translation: CASSELTPRDYGYTF.

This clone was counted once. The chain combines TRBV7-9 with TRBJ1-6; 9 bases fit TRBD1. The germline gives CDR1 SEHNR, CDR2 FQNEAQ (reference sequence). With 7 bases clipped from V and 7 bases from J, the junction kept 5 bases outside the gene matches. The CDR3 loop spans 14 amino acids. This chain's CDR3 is CASKGTGRNSPLHF. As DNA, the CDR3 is TGTGCCAGCAAGGGGACAGGGAGAAATTCACCCCTCCACTTT.

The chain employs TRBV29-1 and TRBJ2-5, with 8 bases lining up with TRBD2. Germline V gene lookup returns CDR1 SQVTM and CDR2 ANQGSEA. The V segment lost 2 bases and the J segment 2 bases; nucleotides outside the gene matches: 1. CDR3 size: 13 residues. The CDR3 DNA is TGCAGCGTTGAAACTAGCGGACAAGAGACCCAGTACTTC. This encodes CSVETSGQETQYF.

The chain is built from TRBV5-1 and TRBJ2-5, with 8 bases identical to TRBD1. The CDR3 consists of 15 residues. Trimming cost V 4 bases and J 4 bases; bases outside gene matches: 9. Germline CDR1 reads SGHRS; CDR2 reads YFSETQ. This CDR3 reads CASSGGQGRSETQYF. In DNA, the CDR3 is TGCGCCAGCAGCGGCGGACAGGGTAGATCAGAGACCCAGTACTTC.

CDR3 region: CASSSTGTDNTEAFF. The CDR3 DNA is TGTGCCAGCAGCTCCACCGGGACTGATAACACTGAAGCTTTCTTT. The rearrangement links TRBV11-3 to TRBJ1-1; perhaps TRBD1 as D (5 bases). CDR1 is SGHNT, CDR2 YENEEA, per germline. This CDR3 is 15 amino acids long. Between the trimmed V and J ends, which lost 4 bases and 2 bases, there was a span of 14 bases.

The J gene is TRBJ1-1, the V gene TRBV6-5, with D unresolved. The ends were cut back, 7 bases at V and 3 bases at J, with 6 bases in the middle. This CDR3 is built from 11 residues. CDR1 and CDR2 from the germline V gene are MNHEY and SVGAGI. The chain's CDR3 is CASTGDTEAFF. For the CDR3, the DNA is TGTGCCAGCACGGGAGACACTGAAGCTTTCTTT.

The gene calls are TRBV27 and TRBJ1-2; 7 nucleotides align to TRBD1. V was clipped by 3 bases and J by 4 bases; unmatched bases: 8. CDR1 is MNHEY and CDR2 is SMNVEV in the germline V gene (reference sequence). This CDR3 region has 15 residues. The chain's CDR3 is CASSLQGGLSYGYTF. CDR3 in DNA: TGTGCCAGCAGTTTGCAGGGGGGCCTTAGCTATGGCTACACCTTC.

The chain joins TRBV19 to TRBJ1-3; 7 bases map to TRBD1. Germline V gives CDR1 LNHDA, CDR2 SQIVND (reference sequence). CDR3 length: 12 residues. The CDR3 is CATGYGGNTIYF. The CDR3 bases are TGTGCGACAGGGTACGGTGGAAACACCATATATTTT. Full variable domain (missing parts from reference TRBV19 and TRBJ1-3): DGGITQSPKYLFRKEGQNVTLSCEQNLNHDAMYWYRQDPGQGLRLIYYSQIVNDFQKGDIAEGYSVSREKKESFPLTVTSAQKNPTAFYLCATGYGGNTIYFGEGSWLTVV.

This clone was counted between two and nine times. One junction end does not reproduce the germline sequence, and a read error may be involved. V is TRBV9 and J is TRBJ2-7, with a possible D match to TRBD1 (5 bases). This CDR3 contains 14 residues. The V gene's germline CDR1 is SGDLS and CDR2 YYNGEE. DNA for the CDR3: TGTGCCAACAGCGCCAGGGATTTGACCTACGAGCAGTACTTC. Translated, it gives CANSARDLTYEQYF.

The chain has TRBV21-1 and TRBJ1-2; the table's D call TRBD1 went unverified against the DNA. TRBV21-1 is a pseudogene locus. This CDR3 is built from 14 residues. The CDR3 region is CASSKGVRNYGYTF. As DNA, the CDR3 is TGTGCCAGCAGCAAAGGGGTCAGGAACTATGGCTACACCTTC.

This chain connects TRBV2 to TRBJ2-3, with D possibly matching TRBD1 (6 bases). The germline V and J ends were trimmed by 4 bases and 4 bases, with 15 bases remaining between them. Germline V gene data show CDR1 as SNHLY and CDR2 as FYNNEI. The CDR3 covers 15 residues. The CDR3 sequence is CASSGQGSKADTQYF. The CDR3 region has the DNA TGTGCCAGCAGTGGTCAGGGGAGTAAAGCAGATACGCAGTATTTT.

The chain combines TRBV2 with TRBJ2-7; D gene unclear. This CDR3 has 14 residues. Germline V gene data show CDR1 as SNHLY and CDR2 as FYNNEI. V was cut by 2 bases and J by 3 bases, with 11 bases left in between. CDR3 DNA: TGTGCCAGCAGTGAACGTGGGCTGCACTACGAGCAGTACTTC. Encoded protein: CASSERGLHYEQYF.

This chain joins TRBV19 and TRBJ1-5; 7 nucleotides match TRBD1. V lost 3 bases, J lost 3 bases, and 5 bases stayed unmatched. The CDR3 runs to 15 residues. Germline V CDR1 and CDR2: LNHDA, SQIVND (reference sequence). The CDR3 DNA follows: TGTGCCAGTAGTATGGGGGACAGAGTCAATCAGCCCCAGCATTTT. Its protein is CASSMGDRVNQPQHF.

CDR3 protein: CASSLAPQKQYF. As DNA, the CDR3 is TGTGCCAGCAGTTTAGCCCCCCAGAAGCAGTACTTC. The V gene is TRBV12-3 or TRBV12-4, the J gene TRBJ2-7; D gene unclear. CDR3 length: 12 residues. With 0 bases removed from V and 8 bases from J, the gap between germline ends came to 8 bases.

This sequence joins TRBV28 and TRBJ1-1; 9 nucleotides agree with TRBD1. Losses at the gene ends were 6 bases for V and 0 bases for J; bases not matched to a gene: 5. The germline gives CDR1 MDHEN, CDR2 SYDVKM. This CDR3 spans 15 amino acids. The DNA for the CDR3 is TGTGCCAGCAGGGGGACAGGGTGGCTGAACACTGAAGCTTTCTTT. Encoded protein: CASRGTGWLNTEAFF.

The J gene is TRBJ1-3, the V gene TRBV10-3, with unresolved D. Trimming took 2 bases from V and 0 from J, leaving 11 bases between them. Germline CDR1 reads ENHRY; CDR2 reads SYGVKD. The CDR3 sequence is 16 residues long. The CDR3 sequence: CAISEIAGISGNTIYF. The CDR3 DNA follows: TGTGCCATCAGTGAGATCGCAGGCATCTCTGGAAACACCATATATTTT.

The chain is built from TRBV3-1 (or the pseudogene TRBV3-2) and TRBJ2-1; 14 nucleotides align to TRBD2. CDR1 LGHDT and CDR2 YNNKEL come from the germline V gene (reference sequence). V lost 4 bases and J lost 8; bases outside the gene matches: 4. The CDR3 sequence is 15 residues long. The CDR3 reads CASSRGLAGVDEQFF. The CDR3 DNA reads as TGTGCCAGCAGCCGGGGACTAGCGGGGGTTGATGAGCAGTTCTTC.

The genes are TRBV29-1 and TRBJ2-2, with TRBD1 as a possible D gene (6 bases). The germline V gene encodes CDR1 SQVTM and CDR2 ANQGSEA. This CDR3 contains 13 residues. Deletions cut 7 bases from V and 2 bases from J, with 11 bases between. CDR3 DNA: TGCAGCGCCAGACAGGCAAACACCGGGGAGCTGTTTTTT. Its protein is CSARQANTGELFF.

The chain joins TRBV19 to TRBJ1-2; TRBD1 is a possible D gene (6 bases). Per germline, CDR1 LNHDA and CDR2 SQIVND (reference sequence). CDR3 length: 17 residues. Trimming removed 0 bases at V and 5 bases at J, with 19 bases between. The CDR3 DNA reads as TGTGCCAGTAGTATAGATAATTTCCGACAGGCCCAATATGGCTACACCTTC. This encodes CASSIDNFRQAQYGYTF.

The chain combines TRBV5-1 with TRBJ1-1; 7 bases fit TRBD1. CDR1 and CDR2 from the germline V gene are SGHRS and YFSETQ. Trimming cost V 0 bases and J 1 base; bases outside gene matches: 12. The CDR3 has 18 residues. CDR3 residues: CASSLAVGTAFPNTEAFF. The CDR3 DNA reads TGCGCCAGCAGCTTGGCCGTGGGGACAGCCTTTCCGAACACTGAAGCTTTCTTT.

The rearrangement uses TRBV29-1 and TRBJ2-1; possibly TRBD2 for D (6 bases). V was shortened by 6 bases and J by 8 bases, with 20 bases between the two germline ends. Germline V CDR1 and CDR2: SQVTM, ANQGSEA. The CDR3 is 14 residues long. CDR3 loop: CSVYPGLQKDEQFF. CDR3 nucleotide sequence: TGCAGCGTATACCCGGGACTGCAGAAGGATGAGCAGTTCTTC.

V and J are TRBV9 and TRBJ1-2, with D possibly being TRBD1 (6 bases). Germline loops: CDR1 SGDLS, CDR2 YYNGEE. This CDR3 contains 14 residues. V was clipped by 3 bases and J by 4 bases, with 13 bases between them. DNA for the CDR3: TGTGCCAGCAGCGGAGAGACAGGCCTCTATGGCTACACCTTC. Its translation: CASSGETGLYGYTF.

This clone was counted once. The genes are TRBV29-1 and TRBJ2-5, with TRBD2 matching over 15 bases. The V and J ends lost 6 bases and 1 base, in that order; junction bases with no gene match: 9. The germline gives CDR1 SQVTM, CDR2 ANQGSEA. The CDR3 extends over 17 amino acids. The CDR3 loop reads CSVTGTSGRIPQETQYF. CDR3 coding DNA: TGCAGCGTCACCGGGACTAGCGGGAGGATCCCCCAAGAGACCCAGTACTTC. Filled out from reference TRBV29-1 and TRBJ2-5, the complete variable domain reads SAVISQKPSRDICQRGTSLTIQCQVDSQVTMMFWYRQQPGQSLTLIATANQGSEATYESGFVIDKFPISRPNLTFSTLTVSNMSPEDSSIYLCSVTGTSGRIPQETQYFGPGTRLLVL.

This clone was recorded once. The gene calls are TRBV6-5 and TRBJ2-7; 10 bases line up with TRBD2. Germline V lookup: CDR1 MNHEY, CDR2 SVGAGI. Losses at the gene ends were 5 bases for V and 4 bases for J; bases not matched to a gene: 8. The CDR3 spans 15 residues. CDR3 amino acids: CASSLAGATGYEQYF. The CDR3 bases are TGTGCCAGCAGTCTAGCGGGAGCTACCGGGTACGAGCAGTACTTC.

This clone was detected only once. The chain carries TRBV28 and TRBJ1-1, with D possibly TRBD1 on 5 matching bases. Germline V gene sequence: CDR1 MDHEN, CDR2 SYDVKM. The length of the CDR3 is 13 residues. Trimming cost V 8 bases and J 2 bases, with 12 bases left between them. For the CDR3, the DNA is TGTGCCAGCGCCCTGGGGCCTAACACTGAAGCTTTCTTT. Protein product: CASALGPNTEAFF.

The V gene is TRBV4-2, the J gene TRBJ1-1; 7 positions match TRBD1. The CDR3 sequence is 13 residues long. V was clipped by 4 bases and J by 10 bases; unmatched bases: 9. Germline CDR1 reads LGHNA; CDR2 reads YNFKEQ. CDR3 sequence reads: CASSPLDRDGAFF. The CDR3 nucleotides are TGTGCCAGCAGCCCTCTCGACAGGGATGGAGCTTTCTTT.

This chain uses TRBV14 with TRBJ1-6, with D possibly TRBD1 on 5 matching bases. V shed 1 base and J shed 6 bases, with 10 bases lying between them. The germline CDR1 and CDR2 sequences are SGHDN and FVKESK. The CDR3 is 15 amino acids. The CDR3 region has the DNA TGTGCCAGCAGCCAAGCGATGGGGCCTAATTCACCCCTCCACTTT. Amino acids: CASSQAMGPNSPLHF.

This CDR3 reads CASSPWGGEPNTGELFF. CDR3 DNA: TGTGCCAGTAGCCCCTGGGGCGGAGAACCGAACACCGGGGAGCTGTTTTTT. The chain links TRBV19 to TRBJ2-2, with a tentative D call TRBD1 (5 bases). The CDR3 covers 17 residues. Trimming removed 6 bases at V and 0 bases at J, with 17 bases between. Germline V gene data show CDR1 as LNHDA and CDR2 as SQIVND (reference sequence).

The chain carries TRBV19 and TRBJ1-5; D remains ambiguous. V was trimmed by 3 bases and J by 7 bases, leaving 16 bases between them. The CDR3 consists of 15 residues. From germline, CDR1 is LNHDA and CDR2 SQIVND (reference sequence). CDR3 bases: TGTGCCAGTAGTATGAATGGCGGGAATCGACAGCCCCAGCATTTT. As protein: CASSMNGGNRQPQHF.

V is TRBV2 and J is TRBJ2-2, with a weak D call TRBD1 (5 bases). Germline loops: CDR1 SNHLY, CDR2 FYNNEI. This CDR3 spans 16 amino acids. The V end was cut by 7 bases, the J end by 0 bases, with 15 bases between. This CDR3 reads CASTPFQGANTGELFF. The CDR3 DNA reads TGTGCCAGCACTCCCTTTCAGGGTGCGAACACCGGGGAGCTGTTTTTT.

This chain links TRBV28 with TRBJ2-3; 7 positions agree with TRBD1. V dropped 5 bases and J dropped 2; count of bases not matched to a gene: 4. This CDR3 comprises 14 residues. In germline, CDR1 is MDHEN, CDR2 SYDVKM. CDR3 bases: TGTGCCAGCAGTAAGACAGGGTACACAGATACGCAGTATTTT. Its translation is CASSKTGYTDTQYF.